These T cell receptor beta chains were read from a single sample in a study of T cells in Graves' hyperthyroidism and ophthalmopathy. TCRdb re-analysed the multiplex PCR reads in MiXCR, keeping a single row per CDR3 protein. The sample includes under 350,000 distinct CDR3 sequences, about 18% of them seen just once. The sample taken for sequencing was blood. These receptors were collected from a woman aged 45-65 years with Graves' hyperthyroidism. CDR3s include the opening cysteine and the closing phenylalanine or tryptophan. The D gene is left open where the match is weak. Clone size is stated in some rows and not others, as once, few, many or a class when expanded.

j_call v_call clone_size d_call cdr3_length cdr3_aa cdr3_nt
TRBJ1-1 TRBV6-1 medium-sized - 16 CASSYPQGQGNTEAFF TGTGCCAGCAGTTATCCCCAGGGGCAGGGTAACACTGAAGCTTTCTTT
TRBJ1-2 TRBV9 few TRBD1 15 CASTRQGADRYGYTF TGTGCCAGCACTCGACAGGGCGCCGACCGTTATGGCTACACCTTC
TRBJ2-1 TRBV5-4 few - 16 CASSPPSGHGADEQFF TGTGCCAGCAGCCCACCGTCGGGACATGGGGCCGATGAGCAGTTCTTC
TRBJ2-4 TRBV9 - - 14 CASSVGLEENIQYF TGTGCCAGCAGCGTAGGGCTCGAGGAAAACATTCAGTACTTC
TRBJ2-2 TRBV4-1 - - 14 CASSLGKNTGELFF TGCGCCAGCAGCCTAGGGAAGAACACCGGGGAGCTGTTTTTT
TRBJ2-3 TRBV20-1 - - 15 CSADVRGAITDTQYF TGCAGTGCGGACGTCCGGGGGGCGATCACAGATACGCAGTATTTT
TRBJ2-3 TRBV6-2/TRBV6-3 - TRBD2 15 CASMMSASGTGTQYF TGTGCCAGCATGATGTCGGCTAGCGGGACGGGTACGCAGTATTTT
TRBJ1-2 TRBV2 few - 13 CASSAGVRYGYTF TGTGCCAGCAGCGCCGGAGTCCGCTATGGCTACACCTTC
TRBJ2-1 TRBV27 many - 13 CASSRRENNEQFF TGTGCCAGCAGCCGTAGGGAGAACAATGAGCAGTTCTTC
TRBJ2-7 TRBV30 - - 13 CAWSIRGPFEQYF TGTGCCTGGAGTATTAGGGGCCCTTTCGAGCAGTACTTC
TRBJ1-1 TRBV3-1 - - 13 CASRKEGGIGAFF TGTGCCAGCAGAAAAGAGGGGGGAATAGGGGCTTTCTTT
TRBJ2-5 TRBV4-2 few - 15 CASSQDQGSQETQYF TGTGCCAGCAGCCAAGATCAAGGCAGCCAAGAGACCCAGTACTTC
TRBJ2-1 TRBV28 - - 12 CASSFEGNEQFF TGTGCCAGCAGTTTTGAGGGGAATGAGCAGTTCTTC
TRBJ2-7 TRBV12-3/TRBV12-4 many TRBD2 14 CASRLGGSSYEQYF TGTGCCAGCAGGTTGGGCGGGAGCAGCTACGAGCAGTACTTC
TRBJ1-1 TRBV3-1 few - 15 CASSQLPQPNTEAFF TGTGCCAGCAGCCAATTACCGCAACCGAACACTGAAGCTTTCTTT
TRBJ2-3 TRBV27 - TRBD1 15 CASSSMTGGTDTQYF TGTGCCAGCAGTTCGATGACAGGGGGGACAGATACGCAGTATTTT
TRBJ2-7 TRBV7-2 - - 14 CASSRRASSYEQYF TGTGCCAGCAGCCGCCGCGCGAGCTCCTACGAGCAGTACTTC
TRBJ2-1 TRBV2 many - 16 CASNPVVSGVGNEQFF TGTGCCAGCAACCCCGTTGTGTCGGGAGTTGGAAATGAGCAGTTCTTC
TRBJ2-2 TRBV6-5 once - 16 CASSYSGGRGTGELSF TGTGCCAGCAGTTACTCCGGGGGCCGAGGCACCGGGGAGCTGTCTTTT
TRBJ2-3 TRBV28 few - 14 CASSFLVGDDTQYF TGTGCCAGCAGTTTCCTAGTGGGGGACGATACGCAGTATTTT
TRBJ1-1 TRBV2 many - 14 CASSEQDRGTEAFF TGTGCCAGCAGTGAACAGGACCGAGGAACTGAAGCTTTCTTT
TRBJ2-7 TRBV4-1 - - 13 CASSQGWDYEQYF TGCGCCAGCAGCCAGGGATGGGACTACGAGCAGTACTTC
TRBJ1-5 TRBV6-1 few TRBD1 14 CASSQRQGYGPQHF TGTGCCAGCAGTCAGCGACAGGGGTATGGGCCCCAGCATTTT